A few counts support the clone carrying this T cell receptor beta chain. Its target is unknown. Of the isolated RNA, all was reverse transcribed, and so the sequenced material was expressed TCRB transcripts. Some clones are missing from TCRdb's copy, which holds only in-frame ones; the method was immunoSEQ multiplex PCR. The data hold 250,000 to 300,000 clones, with 14% observed a single time. It was one heparinised blood draw, averaging around 110 mL, that each donor gave. This sample was included in a study of beta chain features in type 1 diabetes. For the study at large: All of the samples together had 85 million to 130 million sorted cells examined. General study results and limits: Researchers report that Type 1 diabetes patients had moderately but significantly shorter TCRB CDR3s across all four CD4+ subsets. High-TCR-expressing cells could be over-represented by cDNA sequencing. VDJ junctions from type 1 diabetes patients carried fewer insertions and larger deletions.

The specimen sequenced was naive CD4+ T cells from blood. The receptor comes from a man aged 25 to 40 with type 1 diabetes.

The CDR3, as DNA: TGTGCCAGTAGTAGGGACAGGGGACACTACACCTTC. It encodes CASSRDRGHYTF. V is TRBV2 and J is TRBJ1-2, with 10 bases identical to TRBD1. The CDR3 is 12 residues long. V gave up 9 bases and J gave up 10 bases; unmatched junction bases: 8. Germline lookup yields CDR1 SNHLY and CDR2 FYNNEI.